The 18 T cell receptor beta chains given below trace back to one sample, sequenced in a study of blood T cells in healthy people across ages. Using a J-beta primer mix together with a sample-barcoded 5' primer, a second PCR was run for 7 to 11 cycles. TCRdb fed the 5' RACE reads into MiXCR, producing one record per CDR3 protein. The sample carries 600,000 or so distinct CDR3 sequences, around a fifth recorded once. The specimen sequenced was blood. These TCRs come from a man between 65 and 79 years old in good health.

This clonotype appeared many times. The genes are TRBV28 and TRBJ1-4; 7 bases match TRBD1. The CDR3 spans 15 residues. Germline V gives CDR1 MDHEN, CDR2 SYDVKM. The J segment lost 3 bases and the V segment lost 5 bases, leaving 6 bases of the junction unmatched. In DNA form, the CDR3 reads TGTGCCAGCAGTGCCTCCGGGACAGCTAATGAAAAACTGTTTTTT. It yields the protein CASSASGTANEKLFF.

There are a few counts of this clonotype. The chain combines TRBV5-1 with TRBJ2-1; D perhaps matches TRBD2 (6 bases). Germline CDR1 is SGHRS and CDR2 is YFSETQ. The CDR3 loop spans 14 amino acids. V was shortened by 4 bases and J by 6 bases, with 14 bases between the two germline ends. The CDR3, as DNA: TGCGCCAGCAGCCCGCTGACTAGTCCCAATGAGCAGTTCTTC. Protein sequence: CASSPLTSPNEQFF. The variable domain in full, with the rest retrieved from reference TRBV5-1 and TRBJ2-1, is KAGVTQTPRYLIKTRGQQVTLSCSPISGHRSVSWYQQTPGQGLQFLFEYFSETQRNKGNFPGRFSGRQFSNSRSEMNVSTLELGDSALYLCASSPLTSPNEQFFGPGTRLTVL.

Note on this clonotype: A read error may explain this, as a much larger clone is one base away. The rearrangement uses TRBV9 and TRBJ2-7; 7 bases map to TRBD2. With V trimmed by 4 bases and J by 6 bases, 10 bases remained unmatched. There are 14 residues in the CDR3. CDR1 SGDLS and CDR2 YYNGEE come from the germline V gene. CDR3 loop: CASSPSGGSREQYF. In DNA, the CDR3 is TGTGCCAGCAGCCCGTCCGGCGGGAGCCGCGAGCAGTACTTC. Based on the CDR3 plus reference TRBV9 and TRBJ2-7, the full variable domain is DSGVTQTPKHLITATGQRVTLRCSPRSGDLSVYWYQQSLDQGLQFLIQYYNGEERAKGNILERFSAQQFPDLHSELNLSSLELGDSALYFCASSPSGGSREQYFGPGTRLTVT.

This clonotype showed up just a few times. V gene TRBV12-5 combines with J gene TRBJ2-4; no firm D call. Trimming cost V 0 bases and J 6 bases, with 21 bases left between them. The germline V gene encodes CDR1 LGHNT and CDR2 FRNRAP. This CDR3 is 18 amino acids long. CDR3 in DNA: TGTGCTAGTGGTTTGGTTGTCCGGATTCTGCACCGGCGAAACATTCAGTACTTC. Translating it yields CASGLVVRILHRRNIQYF. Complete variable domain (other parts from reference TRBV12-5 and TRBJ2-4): DARVTQTPRHKVTEMGQEVTMRCQPILGHNTVFWYRQTMMQGLELLAYFRNRAPLDDSGMPKDRFSAEMPDATLATLKIQPSEPRDSAVYFCASGLVVRILHRRNIQYFGAGTRLSVL.

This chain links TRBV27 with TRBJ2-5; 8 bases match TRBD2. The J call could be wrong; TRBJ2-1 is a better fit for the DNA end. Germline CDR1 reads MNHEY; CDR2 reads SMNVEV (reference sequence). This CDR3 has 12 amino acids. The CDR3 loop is CASSPVAGMQFF. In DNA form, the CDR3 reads TGTGCCAGCAGTCCCGTAGCGGGAATGCAGTTCTTC.

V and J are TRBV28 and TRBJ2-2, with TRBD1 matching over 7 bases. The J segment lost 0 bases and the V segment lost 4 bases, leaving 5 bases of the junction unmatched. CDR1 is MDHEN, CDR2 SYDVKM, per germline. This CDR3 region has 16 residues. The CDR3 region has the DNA TGTGCCAGCAGTTCCTCCGGGACAGCGAACACCGGGGAGCTGTTTTTT. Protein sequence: CASSSSGTANTGELFF.

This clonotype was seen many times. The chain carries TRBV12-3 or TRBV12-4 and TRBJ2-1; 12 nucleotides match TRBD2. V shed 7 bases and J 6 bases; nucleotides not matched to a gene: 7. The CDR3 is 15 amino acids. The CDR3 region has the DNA TGTGCCAGCACGACTAGCGGGAGTCCCCTCAATGAGCAGTTCTTC. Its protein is CASTTSGSPLNEQFF.

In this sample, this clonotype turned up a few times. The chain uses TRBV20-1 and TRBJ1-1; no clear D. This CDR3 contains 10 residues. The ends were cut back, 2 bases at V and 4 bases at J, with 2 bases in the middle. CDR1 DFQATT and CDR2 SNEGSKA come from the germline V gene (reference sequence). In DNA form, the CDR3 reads TGCAGTGCTAGAATCACTGAAGCTTTCTTT. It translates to CSARITEAFF.

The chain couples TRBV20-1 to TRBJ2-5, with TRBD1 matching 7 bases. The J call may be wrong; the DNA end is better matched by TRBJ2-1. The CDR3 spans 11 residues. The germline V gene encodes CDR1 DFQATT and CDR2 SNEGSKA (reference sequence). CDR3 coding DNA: TGCAGTGCTAAGGGGGCTAATGAGCAGTTCTTC. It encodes CSAKGANEQFF.

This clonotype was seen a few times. DNA of the CDR3: TGTGCCAGCTCTCGGGAGACCTACAATGAGCAGTTCTTC. It codes for CASSRETYNEQFF. The chain carries TRBV6-5 and TRBJ2-1; weak D call: TRBD2 (6 bases). V lost 8 bases, J lost 2 bases, and 10 bases lay in between. The CDR3 spans 13 residues. Germline lookup yields CDR1 MNHEY and CDR2 SVGAGI.

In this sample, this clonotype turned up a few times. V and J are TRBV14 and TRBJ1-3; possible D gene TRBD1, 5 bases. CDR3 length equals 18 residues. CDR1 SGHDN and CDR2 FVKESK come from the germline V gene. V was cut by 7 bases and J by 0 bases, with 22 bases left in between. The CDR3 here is CASNLGVAGPSSGNTIYF. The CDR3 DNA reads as TGTGCCAGCAACCTAGGGGTGGCAGGGCCCAGCTCTGGAAACACCATATATTTT.

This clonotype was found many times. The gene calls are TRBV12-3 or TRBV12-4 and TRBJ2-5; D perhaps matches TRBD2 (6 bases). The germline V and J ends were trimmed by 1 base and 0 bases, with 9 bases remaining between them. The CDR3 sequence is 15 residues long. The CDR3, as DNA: TGTGCCAGCAGTTTAGGCGGGACCTACCAAGAGACCCAGTACTTC. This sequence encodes CASSLGGTYQETQYF.

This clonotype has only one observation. Written as DNA, the CDR3 is TGTGCCAGCAGGGAGGCGGGAGTGGAAGAGACCCAGTACTTC. Its protein product is CASREAGVEETQYF. V usage is TRBV5-4 and J usage is TRBJ2-5; TRBD2 agrees at 7 bases. Per the germline V gene, CDR1 is SGHNT and CDR2 is YYREEE (reference sequence). This CDR3 is 14 amino acids long. The V and J ends lost 5 bases and 3 bases, in that order; junction bases with no gene match: 7.

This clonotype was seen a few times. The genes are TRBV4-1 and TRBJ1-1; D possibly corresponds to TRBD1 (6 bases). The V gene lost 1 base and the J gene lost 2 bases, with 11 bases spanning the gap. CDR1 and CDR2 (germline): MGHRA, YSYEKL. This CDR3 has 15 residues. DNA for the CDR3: TGCGCCAGCAGCCAAGCCTACAGGGACAACACTGAAGCTTTCTTT. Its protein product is CASSQAYRDNTEAFF.

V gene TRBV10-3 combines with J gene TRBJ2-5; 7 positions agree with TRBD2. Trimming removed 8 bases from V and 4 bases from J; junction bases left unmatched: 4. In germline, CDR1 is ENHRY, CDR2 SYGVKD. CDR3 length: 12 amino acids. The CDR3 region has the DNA TGTGCCATCCGGGAGGTGGGAGAGACCCAGTACTTC. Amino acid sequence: CAIREVGETQYF.

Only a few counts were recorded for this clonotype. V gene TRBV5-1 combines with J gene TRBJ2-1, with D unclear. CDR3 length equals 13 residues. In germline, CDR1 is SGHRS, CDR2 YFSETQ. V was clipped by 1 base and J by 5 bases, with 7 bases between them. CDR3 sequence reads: CASSLRFDNEQFF. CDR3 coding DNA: TGCGCCAGCAGCTTGCGGTTTGACAATGAGCAGTTCTTC.

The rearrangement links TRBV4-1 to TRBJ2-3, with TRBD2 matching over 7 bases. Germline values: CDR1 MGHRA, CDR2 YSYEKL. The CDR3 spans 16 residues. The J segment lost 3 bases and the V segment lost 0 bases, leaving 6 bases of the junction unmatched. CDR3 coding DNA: TGCGCCAGCAGCCAAGAACTAGAGCGGGAAACAGATACGCAGTATTTT. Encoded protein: CASSQELERETDTQYF.

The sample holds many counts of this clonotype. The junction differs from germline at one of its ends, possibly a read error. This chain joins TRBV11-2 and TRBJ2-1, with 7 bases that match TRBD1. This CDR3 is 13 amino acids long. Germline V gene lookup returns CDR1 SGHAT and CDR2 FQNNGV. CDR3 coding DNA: TGCGCCAGCAGCCCGACAGGGTACAATGAGCAGTTCTTC. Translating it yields CASSPTGYNEQFF.